This is a list of T cell receptor beta chains from one sample in a study of blood T cell repertoires in COVID-19. Sequencing was performed with immunoSEQ multiplex PCR; in TCRdb, only in-frame clones are kept and a portion is missing. The top ten clones hold 1.5% to 2% of a sample with approximately 230,000 clones, 65% to 90% of them seen once. The specimen sequenced was PBMCs or T cells enriched from blood (not recorded which). The receptors were gathered from a man in his forties who had recovered from COVID-19. CDR3s include the opening cysteine and the closing phenylalanine or tryptophan. The D gene is left open where the match is weak. Only part of the rows carry a size: once, few, many, or a class if the clone is expanded.

j_call v_call clone_size d_call cdr3_nt cdr3_aa
TRBJ1-1 TRBV7-2 - - TGTGCCAGCAGCCCCTATTCAGGGCGGCCTGAAGCTTTCTTT CASSPYSGRPEAFF
TRBJ1-5 TRBV3-1/TRBV3-2 - - TGTGCCAGCAGCCAAGGTCGGGGTGGACAGCCCCAGCATTTT CASSQGRGGQPQHF
TRBJ2-5 TRBV6-5 once - TGTGCCAGCAGTATAGCGGCCGCGGTGGAGACCCAGTACTTC CASSIAAAVETQYF
TRBJ2-7 TRBV6-5 few - TGTGCCAGCAGATCACAGCAAATCTCCTACGAGCAGTACTTC CASRSQQISYEQYF
TRBJ2-1 TRBV9 - TRBD1 TGTGCCAGCAGCGGGGGGACAGGCCGCTACAATGAGCAGTTCTTC CASSGGTGRYNEQFF
TRBJ2-7 TRBV15 - - TGTGCCACCAGCAGAGATTTGGCCAGCTCCTACGAGCAGTACTTC CATSRDLASSYEQYF
TRBJ1-2 TRBV12-3/TRBV12-4 few - TGTGCCAGCAGCCATGGGACTTCTGGTGGCTACACCTTC CASSHGTSGGYTF
TRBJ2-7 TRBV7-2 - TRBD1 TGTGCCAGCAGCCCAGGGCAGGACAGGGCCTACGAGCAGTACTTC CASSPGQDRAYEQYF
TRBJ1-2 TRBV19 - TRBD1 TGTGCCAGTAGTACCCGGGACAGGGGCCGTTACTATGGCTACACCTTC CASSTRDRGRYYGYTF
TRBJ2-3 TRBV18 - TRBD2 TGTGCCAGCTCATGGCTAGCGGTGAGCACAGATACGCAGTATTTT CASSWLAVSTDTQYF
TRBJ2-3 TRBV13 - - TGTGCCAGCAGCCCGGCCCCAGGAACAGATACGCAGTATTTT CASSPAPGTDTQYF
TRBJ2-3 TRBV24-1 once - TGTGCCACCAGTGACAGGACAGGCACAGATACGCAGTATTTT CATSDRTGTDTQYF
TRBJ1-4 TRBV28 - TRBD1 TGTGCCAGCACCTCCAATCTGGGACAGGGAGGGCCAGTGGGTGAAAAACTGTTTTTT CASTSNLGQGGPVGEKLFF
TRBJ2-7 TRBV2 - TRBD2 TGTGCCAGCAGTAGTGGACTAGCGGGAAACTACGAGCAGTACTTC CASSSGLAGNYEQYF
TRBJ1-5 TRBV28 - - TGTGCCAGCAGCACCTATTTAGGGGAAGGCAATCAGCCCCAGCATTTT CASSTYLGEGNQPQHF
TRBJ1-5 TRBV27 - TRBD1 TGTGCCAGCAGTATACAGGGGGGCAATCAGCCCCAGCATTTT CASSIQGGNQPQHF
TRBJ1-4 TRBV5-1 - - TGCGCCAGCAGCTTGGAAGGGGATAATGAAAAACTGTTTTTT CASSLEGDNEKLFF
TRBJ2-5 TRBV7-2 - - TGTGCCAGCAGCTTAGGGGGGACAAACCAAGAGACCCAGTACTTC CASSLGGTNQETQYF
TRBJ1-2 TRBV30 - - TGTGCCTGGAGTGGGCAGGGTAATGGCTACACCTTC CAWSGQGNGYTF
TRBJ2-1 TRBV19 - TRBD1 TGTGCCAGTAGTATCATGGGGACAGGGGGCCTCTACAATGAGCAGTTCTTC CASSIMGTGGLYNEQFF
TRBJ2-7 TRBV7-6 - TRBD2 TGTGCCAGCTCCGGGGCGGGAGGCCACGAGCAGTACTTC CASSGAGGHEQYF
TRBJ1-3 TRBV7-9 - - TGTGCCAGCAGCTTTAGCCCCCGACTGGGAAACACCATATATTTT CASSFSPRLGNTIYF
TRBJ1-2 TRBV7-9 - - TGTGCCAGCAGCTTATCCGGTTCGGGGGGCTACACCTTC CASSLSGSGGYTF
TRBJ2-2 TRBV5-4 - - TGTGCCAGCAGCTTGGCTCGGCGTGAGGTCGCCGGGGAGCTGTTTTTT CASSLARREVAGELFF
TRBJ1-1 TRBV10-1 - - TGCGCCAGCTTCCGTTCGAACACTGAAGCTTTCTTT CASFRSNTEAFF
TRBJ2-5 TRBV7-2 - TRBD2 TGTGCCAGCAGCTTTGGATCGGGGGGGGTGAACCAAGAGACCCAGTACTTC CASSFGSGGVNQETQYF
TRBJ1-2 TRBV11-2 many TRBD1 TGTGCCAGCAGCCTGACAGGGCCCTATGGCTACACCTTC CASSLTGPYGYTF
TRBJ2-3 TRBV7-7 - - TGTGCTAGCAGCTTAGGCGGGGCCTCTAGCACAGATACGCAGTATTTT CASSLGGASSTDTQYF
TRBJ1-2 TRBV5-1 - - TGCGCCAGCAGCTCGACGGACAGAAGAGGGATGTACGCCTTC CASSSTDRRGMYAF
TRBJ1-2 TRBV7-2 - TRBD1 TGTGCCAGCAGCCTAAGGACAGGGGGAGAGTATGGCTACACCTTC CASSLRTGGEYGYTF
TRBJ2-7 TRBV7-2 few - TGTGCCAGCAGCCTTCAGGGGAATCGTTGGGACGAGCAGTACTTC CASSLQGNRWDEQYF
TRBJ1-5 TRBV12-3/TRBV12-4 once - TGTGCCAGCAGCGCAGGTAGTTCTCAGCCCCAGCATTTT CASSAGSSQPQHF
TRBJ2-7 TRBV4-2 - TRBD2 TGTGCCAGCAGCCAAGAAGCGGGAGACGACGAGCAGTACTTC CASSQEAGDDEQYF
TRBJ2-5 TRBV27 once TRBD2 TGTGCCAGCAGAGACGGGGGGGAAGAGACCCAGTACTTC CASRDGGEETQYF
TRBJ2-6 TRBV19 - TRBD1 TGTGCCAGTAGTTCACCCAGGGGGCAAGGGGCCAACGTCCTGACTTTC CASSSPRGQGANVLTF
TRBJ1-2 TRBV5-1 - TRBD1 TGCGCCAGCAGCTTGGCCTCGGGCCCCAATCCCCGGGACAGGGAAAACATGTCGCGCGGCTACACCTTC CASSLASGPNPRDRENMSRGYTF
TRBJ1-4 TRBV30 few - TGTGCCTGGAGGGTGACAGGAGCTAATGAAAAACTGTTTTTT CAWRVTGANEKLFF